The rows below give T cell receptor beta chains drawn from one sample of a study of radiotherapy plus CTLA-4 blockade in lung cancer. Libraries were prepared by immunoSEQ multiplex PCR; TCRdb keeps only in-frame clonotypes and omits some of them. Of roughly 75,000 clones detected, 78% appear once; the ten largest clones hold approximately 22%. The material sequenced was peripheral blood, taken from a patient treated with radiotherapy plus ipilimumab. The receptors were gathered from a human donor with non-small cell lung cancer whose response to radiotherapy plus ipilimumab could not be evaluated. Some clones in this sample may be carry-over from other donors' samples. Both conserved end residues are part of each CDR3. Each record gives: CDR3 protein, CDR3 DNA, D gene, J gene, V gene, clone size. D genes are given only for firm matches. Rows may omit the clone size; those that give it use once, few, many or a size class.

cdr3_aa: CASSLISGTDTQYF; cdr3_nt: TGCGCCAGCAGCTTGATTTCAGGGACAGATACGCAGTATTTT; d_call: NA; j_call: TRBJ2-3; v_call: TRBV5-1; clone_size: NA
cdr3_aa: CASSSEVSGAANVLTF; cdr3_nt: TGTGCTAGCAGCTCCGAAGTCTCTGGGGCGGCCAACGTCCTGACTTTC; d_call: NA; j_call: TRBJ2-6; v_call: TRBV7-7; clone_size: NA
cdr3_aa: CASMDRASYGYTF; cdr3_nt: TGTGCCAGTATGGACAGGGCTAGCTATGGCTACACCTTC; d_call: TRBD1; j_call: TRBJ1-2; v_call: TRBV19; clone_size: NA
cdr3_aa: CASSSTLWGQGPSGRNQPQHF; cdr3_nt: TGTGCCAGCAGTTCTACTTTGTGGGGACAGGGGCCTTCGGGGCGCAATCAGCCCCAGCATTTT; d_call: TRBD1; j_call: TRBJ1-5; v_call: TRBV28; clone_size: NA
cdr3_aa: CASSPGGVDTGELFF; cdr3_nt: TGTGCCAGCAGCCCCGGGGGGGTGGACACCGGGGAGCTGTTTTTT; d_call: TRBD2; j_call: TRBJ2-2; v_call: TRBV7-2; clone_size: NA
cdr3_aa: CASSLGLASYYEQYF; cdr3_nt: TGTGCCAGCAGCTTAGGACTAGCATCATACTACGAGCAGTACTTC; d_call: TRBD2; j_call: TRBJ2-7; v_call: TRBV7-8; clone_size: NA
cdr3_aa: CASSLALTGLSEAFF; cdr3_nt: TGTGCCAGCAGCTTAGCCCTCACAGGTTTATCTGAAGCTTTCTTT; d_call: NA; j_call: TRBJ1-1; v_call: TRBV7-9; clone_size: NA
cdr3_aa: CASSAPDRGNEQYF; cdr3_nt: TGTGCCAGCAGCGCCCCCGACAGGGGCAACGAGCAGTACTTC; d_call: TRBD1; j_call: TRBJ2-7; v_call: TRBV11-1; clone_size: NA
cdr3_aa: CASSTRGGEEKLFF; cdr3_nt: TGTGCCAGTAGTACGCGAGGAGGGGAAGAAAAACTGTTTTTT; d_call: NA; j_call: TRBJ1-4; v_call: TRBV19; clone_size: few
cdr3_aa: CASSPQTGGAGLDEKLFF; cdr3_nt: TGTGCCAGCAGTCCGCAGACAGGGGGCGCCGGGTTGGACGAAAAACTGTTTTTT; d_call: TRBD1; j_call: TRBJ1-4; v_call: TRBV27; clone_size: NA
cdr3_aa: CASSSTGGAGTGELFF; cdr3_nt: TGTGCCAGTAGTTCCACAGGGGGCGCGGGCACCGGGGAGCTGTTTTTT; d_call: TRBD1; j_call: TRBJ2-2; v_call: TRBV19; clone_size: once
cdr3_aa: CASSSFRQGDRYGYTF; cdr3_nt: TGCGCCAGCAGCTCCTTTAGGCAGGGGGACCGCTATGGCTACACCTTC; d_call: TRBD1; j_call: TRBJ1-2; v_call: TRBV5-1; clone_size: once
cdr3_aa: CASSLQEPAEAFF; cdr3_nt: TGTGCCAGCAGCCTGCAAGAGCCCGCCGAAGCTTTCTTT; d_call: NA; j_call: TRBJ1-1; v_call: TRBV6-5; clone_size: medium-sized
cdr3_aa: CASGKETSGQETQYF; cdr3_nt: TGTGCTAGTGGTAAAGAGACTAGCGGCCAAGAGACCCAGTACTTC; d_call: TRBD2; j_call: TRBJ2-5; v_call: TRBV12-5; clone_size: NA
cdr3_aa: CAWSVGGAGVTQYF; cdr3_nt: TGTGCCTGGAGTGTTGGGGGGGCAGGGGTAACGCAGTATTTT; d_call: NA; j_call: TRBJ2-3; v_call: TRBV30; clone_size: NA
cdr3_aa: CASSSSGRYDEQYF; cdr3_nt: TGTGCCAGCAGTTCCTCAGGGCGGTACGACGAGCAGTACTTC; d_call: NA; j_call: TRBJ2-7; v_call: TRBV27; clone_size: NA
cdr3_aa: CASSISGGASGTEAFF; cdr3_nt: TGTGCCAGTAGTATATCGGGGGGGGCTTCGGGCACTGAAGCTTTCTTT; d_call: NA; j_call: TRBJ1-1; v_call: TRBV19; clone_size: NA
cdr3_aa: CASSVGTSGDTQYF; cdr3_nt: TGTGCCAGCAGCGTTGGGACTAGCGGAGATACGCAGTATTTT; d_call: TRBD2; j_call: TRBJ2-3; v_call: TRBV9; clone_size: NA
cdr3_aa: CASSSRLAGGQGEQYF; cdr3_nt: TGCGCCAGCAGCTCGAGACTAGCGGGGGGGCAGGGCGAGCAGTACTTC; d_call: TRBD2; j_call: TRBJ2-7; v_call: TRBV5-1; clone_size: NA
cdr3_aa: CASSLGSGENTGELFF; cdr3_nt: TGTGCCAGCAGCTTAGGTAGCGGGGAGAACACCGGGGAGCTGTTTTTT; d_call: TRBD2; j_call: TRBJ2-2; v_call: TRBV7-2; clone_size: NA
cdr3_aa: CASGDTRGGTGELFF; cdr3_nt: TGTGCCAGCGGGGATACCAGGGGTGGCACCGGGGAGCTGTTTTTT; d_call: NA; j_call: TRBJ2-2; v_call: TRBV28; clone_size: NA
cdr3_aa: CASSLVSPGELFF; cdr3_nt: TGTGCCAGCAGCTTAGTATCCCCCGGGGAGCTGTTTTTT; d_call: NA; j_call: TRBJ2-2; v_call: TRBV11-3; clone_size: NA
cdr3_aa: CASSGNWGGNTEAFF; cdr3_nt: TGTGCCAGCAGCGGCAATTGGGGGGGCAACACTGAAGCTTTCTTT; d_call: NA; j_call: TRBJ1-1; v_call: TRBV5-6; clone_size: NA
cdr3_aa: CASSPLEAYGYTF; cdr3_nt: TGTGCCAGCAGCCCTCTAGAGGCCTATGGCTACACCTTC; d_call: NA; j_call: TRBJ1-2; v_call: TRBV9; clone_size: NA
cdr3_aa: CATETGGGNTIYF; cdr3_nt: TGTGCCACCGAAACAGGGGGCGGAAACACCATATATTTT; d_call: TRBD1; j_call: TRBJ1-3; v_call: TRBV28; clone_size: NA
cdr3_aa: CASSIDRLSEQFF; cdr3_nt: TGTGCCAGTAGTATAGACCGACTCTCTGAGCAGTTCTTC; d_call: NA; j_call: TRBJ2-1; v_call: TRBV19; clone_size: NA
cdr3_aa: CASSPRPPSSYEQYF; cdr3_nt: TGTGCCAGCAGCCCCCGCCCCCCAAGCTCCTACGAGCAGTACTTC; d_call: NA; j_call: TRBJ2-7; v_call: TRBV5-8; clone_size: NA